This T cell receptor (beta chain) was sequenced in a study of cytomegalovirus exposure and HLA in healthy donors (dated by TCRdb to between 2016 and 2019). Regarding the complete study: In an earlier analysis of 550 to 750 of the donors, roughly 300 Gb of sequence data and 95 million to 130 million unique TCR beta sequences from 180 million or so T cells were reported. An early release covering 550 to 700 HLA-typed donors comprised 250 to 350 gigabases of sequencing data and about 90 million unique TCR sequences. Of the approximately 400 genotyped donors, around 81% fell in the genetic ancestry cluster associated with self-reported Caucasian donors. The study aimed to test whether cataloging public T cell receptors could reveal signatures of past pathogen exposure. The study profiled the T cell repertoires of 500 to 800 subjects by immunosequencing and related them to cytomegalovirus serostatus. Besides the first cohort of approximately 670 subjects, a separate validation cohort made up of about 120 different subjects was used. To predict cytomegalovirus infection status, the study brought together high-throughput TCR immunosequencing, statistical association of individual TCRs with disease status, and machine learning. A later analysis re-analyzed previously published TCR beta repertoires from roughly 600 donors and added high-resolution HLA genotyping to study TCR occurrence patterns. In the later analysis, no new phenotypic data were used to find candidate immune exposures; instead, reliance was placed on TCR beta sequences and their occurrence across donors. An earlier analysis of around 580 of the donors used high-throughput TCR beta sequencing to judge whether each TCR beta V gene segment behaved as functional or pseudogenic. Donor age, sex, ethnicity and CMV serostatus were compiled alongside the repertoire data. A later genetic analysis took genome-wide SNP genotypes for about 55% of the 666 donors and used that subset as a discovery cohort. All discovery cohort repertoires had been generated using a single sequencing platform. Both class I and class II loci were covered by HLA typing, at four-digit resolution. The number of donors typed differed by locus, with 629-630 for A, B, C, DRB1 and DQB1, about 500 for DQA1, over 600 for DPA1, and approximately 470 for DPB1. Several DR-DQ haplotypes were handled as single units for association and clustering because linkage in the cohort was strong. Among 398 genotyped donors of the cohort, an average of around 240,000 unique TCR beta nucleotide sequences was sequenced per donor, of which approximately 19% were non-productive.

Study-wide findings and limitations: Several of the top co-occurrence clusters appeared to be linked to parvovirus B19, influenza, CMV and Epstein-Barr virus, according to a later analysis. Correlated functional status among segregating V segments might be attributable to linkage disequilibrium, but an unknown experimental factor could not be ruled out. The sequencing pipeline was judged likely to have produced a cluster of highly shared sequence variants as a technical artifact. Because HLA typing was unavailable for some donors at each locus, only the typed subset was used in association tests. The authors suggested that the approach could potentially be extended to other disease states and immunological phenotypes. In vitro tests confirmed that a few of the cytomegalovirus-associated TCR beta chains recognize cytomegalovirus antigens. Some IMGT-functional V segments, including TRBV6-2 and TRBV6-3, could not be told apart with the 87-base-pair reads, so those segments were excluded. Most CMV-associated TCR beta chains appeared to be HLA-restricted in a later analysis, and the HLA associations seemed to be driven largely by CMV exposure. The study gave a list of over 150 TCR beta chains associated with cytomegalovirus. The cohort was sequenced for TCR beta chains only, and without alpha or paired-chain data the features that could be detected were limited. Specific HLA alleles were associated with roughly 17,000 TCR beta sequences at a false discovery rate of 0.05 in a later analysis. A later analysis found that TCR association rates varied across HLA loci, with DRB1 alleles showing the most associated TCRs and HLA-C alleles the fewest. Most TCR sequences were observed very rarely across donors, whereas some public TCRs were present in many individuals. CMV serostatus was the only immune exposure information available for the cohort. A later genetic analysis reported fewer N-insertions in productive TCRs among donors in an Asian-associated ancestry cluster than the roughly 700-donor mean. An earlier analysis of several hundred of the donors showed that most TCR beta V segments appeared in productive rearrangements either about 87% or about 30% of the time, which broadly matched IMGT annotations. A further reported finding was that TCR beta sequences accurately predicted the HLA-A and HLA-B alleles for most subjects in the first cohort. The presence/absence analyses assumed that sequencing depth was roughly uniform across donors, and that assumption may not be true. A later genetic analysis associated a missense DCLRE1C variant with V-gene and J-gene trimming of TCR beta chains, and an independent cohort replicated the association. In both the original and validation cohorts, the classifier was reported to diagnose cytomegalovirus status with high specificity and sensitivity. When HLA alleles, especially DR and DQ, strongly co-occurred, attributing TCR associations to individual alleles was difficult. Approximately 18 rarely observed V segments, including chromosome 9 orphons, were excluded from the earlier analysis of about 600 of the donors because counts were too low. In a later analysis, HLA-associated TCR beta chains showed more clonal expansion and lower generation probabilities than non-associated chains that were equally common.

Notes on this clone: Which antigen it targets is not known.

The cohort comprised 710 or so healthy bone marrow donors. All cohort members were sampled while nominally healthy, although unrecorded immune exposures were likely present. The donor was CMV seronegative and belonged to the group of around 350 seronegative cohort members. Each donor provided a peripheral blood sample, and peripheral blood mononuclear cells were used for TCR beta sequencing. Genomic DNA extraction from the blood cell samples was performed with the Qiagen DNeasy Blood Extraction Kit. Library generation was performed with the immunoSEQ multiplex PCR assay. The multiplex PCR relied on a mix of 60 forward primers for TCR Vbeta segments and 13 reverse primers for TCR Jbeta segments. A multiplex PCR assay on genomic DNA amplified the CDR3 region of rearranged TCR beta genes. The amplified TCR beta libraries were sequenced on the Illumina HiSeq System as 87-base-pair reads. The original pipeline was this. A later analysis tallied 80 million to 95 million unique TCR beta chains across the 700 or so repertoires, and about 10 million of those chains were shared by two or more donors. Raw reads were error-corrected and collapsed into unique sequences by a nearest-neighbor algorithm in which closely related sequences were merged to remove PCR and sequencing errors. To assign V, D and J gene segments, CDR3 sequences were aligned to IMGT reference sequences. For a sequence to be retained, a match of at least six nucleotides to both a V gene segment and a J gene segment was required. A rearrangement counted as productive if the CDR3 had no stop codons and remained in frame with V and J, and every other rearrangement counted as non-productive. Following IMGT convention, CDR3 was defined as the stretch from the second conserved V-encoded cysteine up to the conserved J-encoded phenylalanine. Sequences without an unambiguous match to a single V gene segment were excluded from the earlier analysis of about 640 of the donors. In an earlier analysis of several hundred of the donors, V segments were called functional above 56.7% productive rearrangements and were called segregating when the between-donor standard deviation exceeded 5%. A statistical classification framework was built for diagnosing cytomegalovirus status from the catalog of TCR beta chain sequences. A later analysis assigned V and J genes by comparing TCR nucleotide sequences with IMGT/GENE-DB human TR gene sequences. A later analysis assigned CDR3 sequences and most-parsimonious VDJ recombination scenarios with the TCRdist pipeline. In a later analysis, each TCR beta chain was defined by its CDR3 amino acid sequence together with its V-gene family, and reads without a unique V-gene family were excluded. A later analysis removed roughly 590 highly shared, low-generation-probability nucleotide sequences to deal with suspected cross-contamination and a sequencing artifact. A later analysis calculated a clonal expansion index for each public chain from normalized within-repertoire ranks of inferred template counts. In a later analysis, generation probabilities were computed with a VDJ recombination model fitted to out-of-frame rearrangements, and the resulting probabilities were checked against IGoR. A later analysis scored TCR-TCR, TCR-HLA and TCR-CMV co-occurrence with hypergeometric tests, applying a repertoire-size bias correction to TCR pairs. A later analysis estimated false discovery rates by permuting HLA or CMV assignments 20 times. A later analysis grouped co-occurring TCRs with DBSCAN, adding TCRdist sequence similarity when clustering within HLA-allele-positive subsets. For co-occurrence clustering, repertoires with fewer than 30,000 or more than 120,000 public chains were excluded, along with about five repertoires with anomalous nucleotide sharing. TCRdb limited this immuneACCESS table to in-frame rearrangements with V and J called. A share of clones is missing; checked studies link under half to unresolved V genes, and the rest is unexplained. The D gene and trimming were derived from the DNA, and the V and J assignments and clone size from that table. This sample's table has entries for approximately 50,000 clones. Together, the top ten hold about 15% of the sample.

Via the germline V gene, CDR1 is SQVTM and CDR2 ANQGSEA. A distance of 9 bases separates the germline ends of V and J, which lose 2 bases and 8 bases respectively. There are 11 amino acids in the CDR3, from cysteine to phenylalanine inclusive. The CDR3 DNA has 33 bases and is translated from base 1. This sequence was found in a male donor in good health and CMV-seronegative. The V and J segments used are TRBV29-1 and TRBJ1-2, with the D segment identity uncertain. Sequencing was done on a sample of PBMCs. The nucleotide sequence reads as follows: TGCAGCGTTGAATTTCTGTCCGGCTACACCTTC. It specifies CSVEFLSGYTF.